The T cell receptor (beta chain) described here comes from a study of human T cells and chemical hapten exposure. On the study more broadly: Reading of the patch tests, which applied 0.01% DPC to the upper back, occurred at 6 days.

Regarding the study as a whole: Donors' alopecia may make their immune response differ from healthy people's. Large CDR3 similarity clusters arose significantly more often from expanded TCRs than from controls.

Looked up from germline, CDR1 is SQVTM and CDR2 is ANQGSEA. CDR3 length: 13 amino acids. V was pared by 8 bases and J by 3 bases, with 14 bases between. Described time point: patch test 3, about 24 weeks after DPC sensitization. Noted treatment: therapeutic diphenylcyclopropenone sensitization with weekly scalp DPC. The table lists this clonotype with a few counts. Its antigen is unidentified. Under the authors' procedure: A typical sample had some 95,000 TCRs, with about 23,224 to 690,600 overall. TCRdb independently ran MiXCR on the RACE reads; one entry per CDR3 protein. TCRdb's processing, not the authors' own work, is the source of the V and J calls. The sample consists of just over 70,000 distinct CDR3 sequences, approximately 12% of them appearing once.

This sequence was found in a woman aged 45-60 years with alopecia areata. Some clones in this sample may be carry-over from other donors' samples. The chain uses TRBV29-1 and TRBJ2-1; no definite D call. The sample here was whole blood, taken in connection with sensitization to the hapten diphenylcyclopropenone (DPC). CDR3 sequence: CSLGPPDYNEQFF. The CDR3 coding sequence is TGCAGCCTGGGCCCTCCTGACTACAATGAGCAGTTCTTC.